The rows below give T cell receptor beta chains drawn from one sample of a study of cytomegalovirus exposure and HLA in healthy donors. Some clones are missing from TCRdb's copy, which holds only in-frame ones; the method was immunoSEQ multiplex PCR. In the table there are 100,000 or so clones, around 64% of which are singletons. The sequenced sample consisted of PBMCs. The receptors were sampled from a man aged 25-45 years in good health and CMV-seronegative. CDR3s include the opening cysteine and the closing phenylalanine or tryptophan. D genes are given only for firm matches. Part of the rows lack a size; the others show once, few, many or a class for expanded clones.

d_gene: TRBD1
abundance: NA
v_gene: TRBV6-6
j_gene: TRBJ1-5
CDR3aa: CASSYSSRGQNQPQHF
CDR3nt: TGTGCCAGCAGTTACTCATCCAGGGGGCAGAATCAGCCCCAGCATTTT

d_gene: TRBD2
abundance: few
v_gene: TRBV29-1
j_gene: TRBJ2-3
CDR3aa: CSVEGLAGRTDTQYF
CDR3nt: TGCAGCGTTGAAGGGCTAGCGGGGCGCACAGATACGCAGTATTTT

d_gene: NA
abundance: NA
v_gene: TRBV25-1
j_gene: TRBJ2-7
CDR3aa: CASSESGDEQYF
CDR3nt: TGTGCCAGCAGTGAATCAGGGGACGAGCAGTACTTC

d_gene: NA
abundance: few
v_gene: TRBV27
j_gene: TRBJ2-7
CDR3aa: CASSLTGTSASGEQYF
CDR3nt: TGTGCCAGCAGTCTCACAGGGACATCTGCCTCTGGGGAGCAGTACTTC

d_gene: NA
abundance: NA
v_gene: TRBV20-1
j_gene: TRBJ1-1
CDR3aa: CSATGEAFF
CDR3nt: TGCAGTGCTACCGGTGAAGCTTTCTTT

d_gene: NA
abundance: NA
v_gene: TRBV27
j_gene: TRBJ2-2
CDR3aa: CASSLLNTGELFF
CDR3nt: TGTGCCAGCAGTTTACTGAACACCGGGGAGCTGTTTTTT

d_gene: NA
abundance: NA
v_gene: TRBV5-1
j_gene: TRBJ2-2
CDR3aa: CASSPRDTGELFF
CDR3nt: TGCGCCAGCAGCCCCAGGGACACCGGGGAGCTGTTTTTT

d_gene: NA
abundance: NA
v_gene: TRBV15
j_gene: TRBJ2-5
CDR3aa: CATSRGGKAETQYF
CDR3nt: TGTGCCACCAGCAGAGGAGGGAAGGCAGAGACCCAGTACTTC

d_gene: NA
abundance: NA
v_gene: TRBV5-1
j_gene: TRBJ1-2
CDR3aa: CASSLAGTAGARGYTF
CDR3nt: TGCGCCAGCAGCTTGGCCGGAACGGCAGGGGCAAGGGGCTACACCTTC

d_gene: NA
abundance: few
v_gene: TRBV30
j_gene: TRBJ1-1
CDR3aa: CAWSAKGGNTEAFF
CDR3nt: TGTGCCTGGAGTGCTAAAGGGGGAAACACTGAAGCTTTCTTT

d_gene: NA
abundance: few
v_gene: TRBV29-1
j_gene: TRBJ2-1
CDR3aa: CSVGGAYNEQFF
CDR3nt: TGCAGCGTTGGGGGCGCATACAATGAGCAGTTCTTC

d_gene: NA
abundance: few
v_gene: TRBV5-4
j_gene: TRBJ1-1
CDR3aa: CASSWGAHTEAFF
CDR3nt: TGTGCCAGCAGCTGGGGAGCCCACACTGAAGCTTTCTTT

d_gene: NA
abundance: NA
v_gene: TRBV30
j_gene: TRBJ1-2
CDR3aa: CAWIPGRTSGYTF
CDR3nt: TGTGCCTGGATTCCGGGTAGAACTTCGGGCTACACCTTC

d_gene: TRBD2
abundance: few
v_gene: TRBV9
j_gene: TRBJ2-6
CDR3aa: CASSDSGRWSGANVLTF
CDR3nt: TGTGCCAGCAGCGATAGCGGGAGGTGGTCTGGGGCCAACGTCCTGACTTTC

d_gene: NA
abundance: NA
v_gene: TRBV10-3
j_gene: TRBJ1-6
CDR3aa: CAITGILNSPLHF
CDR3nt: TGTGCCATCACAGGGATTTTGAATTCACCCCTCCACTTT

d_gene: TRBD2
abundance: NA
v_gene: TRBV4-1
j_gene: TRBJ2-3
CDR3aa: CASSPLADDGTDTQYF
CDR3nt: TGCGCCAGCAGCCCACTAGCGGACGATGGCACAGATACGCAGTATTTT

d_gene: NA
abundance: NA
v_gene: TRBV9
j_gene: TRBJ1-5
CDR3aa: CASSPGGPRNQPQHF
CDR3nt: TGTGCCAGCAGCCCCGGGGGACCGCGCAATCAGCCCCAGCATTTT

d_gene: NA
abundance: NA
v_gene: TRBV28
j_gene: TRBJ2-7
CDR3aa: CASSNTYEQYF
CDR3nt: TGTGCCAGCAGTAACACCTACGAGCAGTACTTC

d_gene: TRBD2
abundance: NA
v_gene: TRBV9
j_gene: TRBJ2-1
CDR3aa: CASRGGGGLAAYNEQFF
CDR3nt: TGTGCCAGCAGGGGAGGCGGCGGACTAGCGGCCTACAATGAGCAGTTCTTC

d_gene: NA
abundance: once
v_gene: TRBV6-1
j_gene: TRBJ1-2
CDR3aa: CAIRGTYGYTF
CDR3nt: TGTGCTATAAGGGGGACCTATGGCTACACCTTC

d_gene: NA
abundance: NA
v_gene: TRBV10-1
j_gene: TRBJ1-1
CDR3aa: CASSEQEAFF
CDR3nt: TGCGCCAGCAGTGAACAGGAAGCTTTCTTT

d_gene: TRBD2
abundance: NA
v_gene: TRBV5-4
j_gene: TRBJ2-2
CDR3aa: CASSTLLAGNTGELFF
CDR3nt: TGTGCCAGCAGCACTCTACTAGCGGGAAACACCGGGGAGCTGTTTTTT

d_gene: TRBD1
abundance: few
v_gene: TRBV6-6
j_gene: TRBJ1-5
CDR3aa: CASSPDRGGQPQHF
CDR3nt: TGTGCCAGCAGCCCGGACAGGGGTGGCCAGCCCCAGCATTTT

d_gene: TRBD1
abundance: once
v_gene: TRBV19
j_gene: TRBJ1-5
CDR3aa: CASSIGGTGAVRRQPQHF
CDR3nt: TGTGCCAGTAGTATAGGGGGGACAGGGGCAGTCAGGCGCCAGCCCCAGCATTTT

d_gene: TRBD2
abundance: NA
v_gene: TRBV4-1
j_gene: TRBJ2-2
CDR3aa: CASSQVSAGLAVNTGELFF
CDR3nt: TGCGCCAGCAGCCAAGTCTCAGCAGGACTAGCGGTGAACACCGGGGAGCTGTTTTTT

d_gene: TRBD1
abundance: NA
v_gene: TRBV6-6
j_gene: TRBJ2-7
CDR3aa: CASSYSTGQVTYEQYF
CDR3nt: TGTGCCAGCAGTTACTCGACGGGACAGGTGACCTACGAGCAGTACTTC

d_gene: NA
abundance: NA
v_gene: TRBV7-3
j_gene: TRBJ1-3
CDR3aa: CASSTDGSSGNTIYF
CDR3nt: TGTGCCAGCAGCACGGACGGGAGCTCTGGAAACACCATATATTTT

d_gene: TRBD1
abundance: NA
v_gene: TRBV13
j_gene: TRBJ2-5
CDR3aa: CASSPIDRVQETQYF
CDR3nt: TGTGCCAGCAGCCCGATAGACAGGGTCCAGGAGACCCAGTACTTC

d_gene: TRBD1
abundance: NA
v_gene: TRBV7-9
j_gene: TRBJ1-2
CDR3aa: CASSLGTGILYGYTF
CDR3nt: TGTGCCAGCAGCTTAGGGACAGGGATCCTCTATGGCTACACCTTC

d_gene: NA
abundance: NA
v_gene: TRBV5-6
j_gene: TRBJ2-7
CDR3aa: CASSFGRDYEQYF
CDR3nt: TGTGCCAGCAGCTTCGGGCGGGACTACGAGCAGTACTTC

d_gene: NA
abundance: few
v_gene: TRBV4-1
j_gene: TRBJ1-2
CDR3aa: CASSQESRLSGYTF
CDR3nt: TGCGCCAGCAGCCAAGAATCCCGGTTGAGTGGCTACACCTTC

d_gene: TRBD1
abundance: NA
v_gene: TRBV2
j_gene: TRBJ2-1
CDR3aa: CASHSGNRDRGHNEQFF
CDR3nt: TGTGCCAGCCATTCTGGAAACCGGGACAGGGGTCACAATGAGCAGTTCTTC

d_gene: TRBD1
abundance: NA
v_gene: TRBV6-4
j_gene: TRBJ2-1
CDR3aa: CASSQQGAAYNEQFF
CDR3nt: TGTGCCAGCAGCCAACAGGGGGCTGCTTACAATGAGCAGTTCTTC

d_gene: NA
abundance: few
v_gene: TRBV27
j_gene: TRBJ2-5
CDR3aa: CASSLMQKETQYF
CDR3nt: TGTGCCAGCAGTTTAATGCAGAAAGAGACCCAGTACTTC

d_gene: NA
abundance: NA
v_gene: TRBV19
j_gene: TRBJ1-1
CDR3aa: CASSIVGRATEAFF
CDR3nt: TGTGCCAGTAGTATAGTCGGCAGGGCCACTGAAGCTTTCTTT

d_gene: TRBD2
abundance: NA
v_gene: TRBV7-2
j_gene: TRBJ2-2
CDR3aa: CASSLLGTKNTGELFF
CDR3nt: TGTGCCAGCAGCCTTCTAGGGACTAAAAACACCGGGGAGCTGTTTTTT

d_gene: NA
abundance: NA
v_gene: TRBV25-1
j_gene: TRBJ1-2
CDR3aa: CASSESPLENQAGYGYTF
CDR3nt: TGTGCCAGCAGTGAATCTCCCCTCGAGAATCAGGCGGGGTATGGCTACACCTTC

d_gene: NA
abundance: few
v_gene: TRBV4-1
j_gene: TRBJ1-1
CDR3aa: CASSPTGPRVGAFF
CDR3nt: TGCGCCAGCAGCCCAACGGGCCCGAGGGTAGGAGCTTTCTTT

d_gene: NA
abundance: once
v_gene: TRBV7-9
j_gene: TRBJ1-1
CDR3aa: CASSLKGYTEAFF
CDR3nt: TGTGCCAGCAGCTTAAAGGGGTATACTGAAGCTTTCTTT

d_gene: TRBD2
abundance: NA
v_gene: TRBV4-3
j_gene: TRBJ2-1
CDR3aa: CASSQDGTSGYNEQFF
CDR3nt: TGCGCCAGCAGCCAAGATGGGACTAGCGGCTACAATGAGCAGTTCTTC